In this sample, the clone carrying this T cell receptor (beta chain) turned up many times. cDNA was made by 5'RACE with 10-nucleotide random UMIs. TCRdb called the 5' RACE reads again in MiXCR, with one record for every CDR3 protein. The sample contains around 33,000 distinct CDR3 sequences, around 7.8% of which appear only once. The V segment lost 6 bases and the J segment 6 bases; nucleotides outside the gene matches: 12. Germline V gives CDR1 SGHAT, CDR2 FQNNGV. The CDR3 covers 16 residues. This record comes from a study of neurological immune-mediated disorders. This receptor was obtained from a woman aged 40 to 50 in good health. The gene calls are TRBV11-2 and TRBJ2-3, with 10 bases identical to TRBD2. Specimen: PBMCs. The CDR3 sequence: CASRPGSGRAMDTQYF. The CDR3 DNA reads TGTGCCAGCAGGCCCGGGAGCGGGAGGGCCATGGATACGCAGTATTTT. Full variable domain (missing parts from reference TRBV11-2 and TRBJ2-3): EAGVAQSPRYKIIEKRQSVAFWCNPISGHATLYWYQQILGQGPKLLIQFQNNGVVDDSQLPKDRFSAERLKGVDSTLKIQPAKLEDSAVYLCASRPGSGRAMDTQYFGPGTRLTVL.